This TCR beta chain was profiled in a study of radiotherapy plus CTLA-4 blockade in lung cancer. Sequencing used immunoSEQ multiplex PCR; TCRdb keeps in-frame clones, though not all of them. Among over 85,000 clones listed, 85% to 90% were seen once. Trimming shortened V by 0 bases and J by 7 bases, and 19 bases separated the two germline ends. The CDR3 covers 17 residues. This TCR came from a human donor with non-small cell lung cancer that progressed on radiotherapy plus ipilimumab. This specimen consisted of peripheral blood, obtained from a patient treated with radiotherapy plus ipilimumab. The chain joins TRBV23-1 to TRBJ2-1; D ambiguous. TRBV23-1 is assigned to the ORF class and has an uncertain function. The chain's CDR3 is CASSQSVAQPQGNEQFF. Here the CDR3 DNA reads TGCGCCAGCAGTCAATCGGTGGCGCAGCCCCAAGGTAATGAGCAGTTCTTC.